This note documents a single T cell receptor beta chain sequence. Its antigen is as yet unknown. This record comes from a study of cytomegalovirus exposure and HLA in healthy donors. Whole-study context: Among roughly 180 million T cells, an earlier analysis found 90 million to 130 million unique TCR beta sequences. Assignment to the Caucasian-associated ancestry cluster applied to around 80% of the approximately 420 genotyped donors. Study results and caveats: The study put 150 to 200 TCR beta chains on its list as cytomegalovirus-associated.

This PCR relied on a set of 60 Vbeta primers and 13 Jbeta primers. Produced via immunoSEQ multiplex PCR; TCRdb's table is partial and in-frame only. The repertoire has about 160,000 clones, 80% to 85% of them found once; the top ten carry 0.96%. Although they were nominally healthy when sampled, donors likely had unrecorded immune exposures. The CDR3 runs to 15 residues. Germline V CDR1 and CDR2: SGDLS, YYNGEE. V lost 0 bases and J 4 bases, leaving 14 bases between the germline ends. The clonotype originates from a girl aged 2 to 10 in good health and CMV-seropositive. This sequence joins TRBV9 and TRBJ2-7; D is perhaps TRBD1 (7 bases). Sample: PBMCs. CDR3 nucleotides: TGTGCCAGCAGCGTAGATGCAGGGGGGCCGTACGAGCAGTACTTC. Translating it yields CASSVDAGGPYEQYF.